The rows below give T cell receptor beta chains drawn from one sample of a study of blood T cells in healthy people across ages. A single record per CDR3 protein comes from TCRdb applying MiXCR to the 5' RACE reads. Of 700,000 to 950,000 distinct CDR3 sequences in the sample, roughly 64% were seen once. The sequenced sample consisted of blood. Source of these receptors: a man aged 25 to 40 in good health. CDR3s include the opening cysteine and the closing phenylalanine or tryptophan. The D gene is left open where the match is weak. Some rows mark clone size as missing; the rest say once, few, many or name a class of expanded clone.

TRBJ2-7	TRBV28	TRBD1	-	TGTGCCAGCAACCAGGGACAGGGGAACAACGAGCAGTACTTC	CASNQGQGNNEQYF
TRBJ2-3	TRBV15	-	-	TGTGCCACCAGCAGGGACTTCACAGATACGCAGTATTTT	CATSRDFTDTQYF
TRBJ2-3	TRBV13	TRBD1	once	TGTGCCAGCAGCCGCACCCCTAGGGGGCTCACAGATACGCAGTATTTT	CASSRTPRGLTDTQYF
TRBJ1-5	TRBV12-3/TRBV12-4	-	-	TGTGCCAGCAGCCCCAGGATTGAGCCCCAGCATTTT	CASSPRIEPQHF
TRBJ2-7	TRBV7-2	TRBD2	-	TGTGCCAGCAGCCGGACCACCGGGACTAAAATCTACGAGCAGTACTTC	CASSRTTGTKIYEQYF
TRBJ2-1	TRBV6-2/TRBV6-3	-	-	TGTGCCAGCAGTTACTCGAGCAGTAGGCAGTTCTTC	CASSYSSSRQFF
TRBJ2-3	TRBV3-1	-	-	TGTGCCAGCAGCCCGATCCCAGATACAGATACGCAGTATTTT	CASSPIPDTDTQYF
TRBJ1-5	TRBV10-3	TRBD1	once	TGTGCCATCAGTAGGACAGGGGACAATCAGCCCCAGCATTTT	CAISRTGDNQPQHF
TRBJ2-5	TRBV7-2	TRBD2	few	TGTGCCAGCAGCTTAGCGACTAGCGGGGGGGAGACCCAGTACTTC	CASSLATSGGETQYF
TRBJ2-1	TRBV7-2	-	-	TGTGCCAGCAGCTTAGCGCGCGGCCCGGTTGAGCAGTTCTTC	CASSLARGPVEQFF
TRBJ2-5	TRBV7-2	-	-	TGTGCCAGCAGCTTAGGGTGGACCCAGTACTTC	CASSLGWTQYF
TRBJ2-1	TRBV5-5	-	-	TGTGCCAGCAGCGACTCCGGATTCGATGAGCAGTTCTTC	CASSDSGFDEQFF
TRBJ2-3	TRBV2	-	-	TGTGCCAGCAGCGCTCGGCTAGAGGATACGCAGTATTTT	CASSARLEDTQYF
TRBJ2-5	TRBV20-1	-	few	TGCAGTGCGTCTACAGGGTGGGAAGAGACCCAGTACTTC	CSASTGWEETQYF
TRBJ2-5	TRBV20-1	-	-	TGCAGTGCTAGAGAGTGGGGGCAAGAGACCCAGTACTTC	CSAREWGQETQYF
TRBJ2-5	TRBV18	TRBD1	-	TGTGCCAGCTCACCGACAGGGACCCTCCAAGAGACCCAGTACTTC	CASSPTGTLQETQYF
TRBJ2-7	TRBV5-5	TRBD1	-	TGTGCCAGCAGCTTGGCCGGGGGACAGGGCGCCTACGAGCAGTACTTC	CASSLAGGQGAYEQYF
TRBJ2-1	TRBV6-5	-	few	TGTGCCAGCAGTTCTGGGGGGACAGTTTACAATGAGCAGTTCTTC	CASSSGGTVYNEQFF
TRBJ2-1	TRBV11-1	-	-	TGTGCCAGCAGCCCAAGGGAGAACAATGAGCAGTTCTTC	CASSPRENNEQFF